A single sample gave rise to the 9 T cell receptor beta chains below, sequenced in a study of glioma-infiltrating T cells after dendritic cell vaccination. Clones were sequenced by immunoSEQ multiplex PCR, and TCRdb holds only the in-frame ones, with some missing. The sample holds just over 95,000 clones; 70% to 80% are singletons and the top ten take around 6%. This sample comprised blood, obtained before dendritic cell vaccination. The source is a human donor with glioblastoma.

The chain links TRBV6-1 to TRBJ1-5, with D uncertain. V lost 2 bases, J lost 3 bases, and 8 bases lay in between. The CDR3 consists of 14 residues. Germline V lookup: CDR1 MNHNS, CDR2 SASEGT. In DNA form, the CDR3 reads TGTGCCAGCAGTGAATACAGATCCAATCAGCCCCAGCATTTT. This codes for CASSEYRSNQPQHF.

This clone has more than one count but fewer than ten. V usage is TRBV10-1 and J usage is TRBJ2-4, with 13 nucleotides matching TRBD2. CDR1 is WNHNN and CDR2 is SYGVQD in the germline V gene (reference sequence). The ends lost 8 bases at V and 12 bases at J; junction bases unmatched: 10. The CDR3 runs 14 residues. CDR3 residues: CASGTSGVGAPQYF. The CDR3 nucleotides are TGCGCCAGCGGGACTAGCGGGGTCGGGGCCCCTCAGTACTTC.

The rearrangement links TRBV27 to TRBJ2-2; tentative D call: TRBD2 (5 bases). This CDR3 region has 15 residues. Trimming took 2 bases from V and 3 from J, leaving 10 bases between them. Germline V CDR1 and CDR2: MNHEY, SMNVEV (reference sequence). CDR3 protein: CASSLGRVDTGELFF. DNA for the CDR3: TGTGCCAGCAGTTTAGGGCGGGTGGACACCGGGGAGCTGTTTTTT.

V is TRBV15 and J is TRBJ2-1, with D possibly matching TRBD2 (6 bases). CDR1 and CDR2 (germline): LNHNV, YYDKDF (reference sequence). Trimming removed 8 bases from V and 12 bases from J, with 23 bases in between. The CDR3 runs to 14 residues. The CDR3: CATGGSYGTSRQFF. CDR3 nucleotide sequence: TGTGCCACCGGAGGGTCATATGGGACCAGTCGGCAGTTCTTC. The complete variable domain, with remaining parts taken from reference TRBV15 and TRBJ2-1, reads DAMVIQNPRYQVTQFGKPVTLSCSQTLNHNVMYWYQQKSSQAPKLLFHYYDKDFNNEADTPDNFQSRRPNTSFCFLDIRSPGLGDTAMYLCATGGSYGTSRQFFGPGTRLTVL.

The chain is built from TRBV11-2 and TRBJ2-2; weak D call: TRBD2 (6 bases). Germline V CDR1 and CDR2: SGHAT, FQNNGV. This CDR3 contains 15 residues. V lost 5 bases and J 6 bases, leaving 16 bases between the germline ends. CDR3: CASSRGLAAAGELFF. In nucleotides, the CDR3 is TGTGCCAGCAGCCGGGGACTGGCCGCGGCCGGGGAGCTGTTTTTT.

The chain has TRBV15 and TRBJ2-1; 7 bases match TRBD2. Germline V CDR1 and CDR2: LNHNV, YYDKDF (reference sequence). The V segment lost 1 base and the J segment 7 bases; nucleotides outside the gene matches: 7. The CDR3 is 15 residues long. CDR3 nucleotide sequence: TGTGCCACCAGCAGAGGCGGGAGTTTTGTTAATGAGCAGTTCTTC. Its protein product is CATSRGGSFVNEQFF.

The J gene is TRBJ2-5, the V gene TRBV4-1, with a weak D call TRBD2 (6 bases). Per germline, CDR1 MGHRA and CDR2 YSYEKL. With 8 bases removed from V and 7 bases from J, the gap between germline ends came to 14 bases. CDR3 length equals 12 residues. The CDR3 sequence is CASRERVRTQYF. CDR3 nucleotide sequence: TGCGCCAGCCGAGAGCGGGTGCGGACCCAGTACTTC.

The CDR3 reads CAWSVSGSNAGELFF. CDR3 DNA: TGTGCCTGGAGTGTCTCGGGGTCCAACGCCGGGGAGCTGTTTTTT. The chain employs TRBV30 and TRBJ2-2, with a tentative D call TRBD2 (5 bases). Germline V lookup: CDR1 GTSNPN, CDR2 SVGIG (reference sequence). This CDR3 has 15 amino acids. The V and J ends lost 0 bases and 6 bases respectively, with 14 bases between them. Combining the CDR3 with reference TRBV30 and TRBJ2-2 gives the whole variable domain SQTIHQWPATLVQPVGSPLSLECTVEGTSNPNLYWYRQAAGRGLQLLFYSVGIGQISSEVPQNLSASRPQDRQFILSSKKLLLSDSGFYLCAWSVSGSNAGELFFGEGSRLTVL.

J is TRBJ2-5 and V is TRBV4-1; a weak D match, TRBD2 (5 bases). The CDR3 is made up of 14 amino acids. Germline V gene lookup returns CDR1 MGHRA and CDR2 YSYEKL. The germline V and J ends were trimmed by 0 bases and 5 bases, with 10 bases remaining between them. The CDR3 DNA reads as TGCGCCAGCAGCCAAGACGGGGTTAGGGAGACCCAGTACTTC. The encoded protein is CASSQDGVRETQYF.